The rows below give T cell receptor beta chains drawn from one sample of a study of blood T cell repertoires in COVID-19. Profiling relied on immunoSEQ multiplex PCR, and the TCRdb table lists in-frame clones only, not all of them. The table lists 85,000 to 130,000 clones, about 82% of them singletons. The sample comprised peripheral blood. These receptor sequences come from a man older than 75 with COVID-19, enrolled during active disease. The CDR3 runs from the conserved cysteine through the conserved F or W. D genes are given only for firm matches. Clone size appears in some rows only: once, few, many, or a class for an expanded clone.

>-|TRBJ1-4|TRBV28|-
CASQSGGMPNEKLFF
TGTGCCAGCCAAAGTGGGGGCATGCCTAATGAAAAACTGTTTTTT
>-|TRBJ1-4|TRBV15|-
CATSRDRGWDEKLFF
TGTGCCACCAGCAGAGACAGGGGTTGGGATGAAAAACTGTTTTTT
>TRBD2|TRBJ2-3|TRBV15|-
CATSVFGGTSGRMGDTQYF
TGTGCCACCAGCGTCTTCGGCGGGACTAGCGGGAGGATGGGGGATACGCAGTATTTT
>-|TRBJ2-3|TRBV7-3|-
CASSLHGGGTDTQYF
TGTGCCAGCAGCTTACATGGCGGAGGCACAGATACGCAGTATTTT
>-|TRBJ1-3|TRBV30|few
CAWSRDSSGNTIYF
TGTGCCTGGAGTCGTGACAGTTCTGGAAACACCATATATTTT
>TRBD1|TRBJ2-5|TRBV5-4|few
CASSGRQGARETQYF
TGTGCCAGCAGCGGGAGACAGGGGGCGCGAGAGACCCAGTACTTC
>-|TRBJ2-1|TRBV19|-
CASSVGRQHNEQFF
TGTGCCAGTAGTGTGGGCAGGCAGCACAATGAGCAGTTCTTC
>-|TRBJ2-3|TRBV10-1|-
CASSARGTDTQYF
TGCGCCAGCAGTGCGCGGGGCACAGATACGCAGTATTTT
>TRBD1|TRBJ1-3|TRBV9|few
CASSVEDRGGNTIYF
TGTGCCAGCAGCGTAGAGGACAGGGGAGGAAACACCATATATTTT
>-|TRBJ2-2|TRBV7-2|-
CASSFGQLTGELFF
TGTGCCAGCAGCTTCGGACAGTTAACCGGGGAGCTGTTTTTT
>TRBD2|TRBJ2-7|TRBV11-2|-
CASSSAGLAVSYEQYF
TGTGCCAGCAGCTCAGCGGGACTAGCGGTCTCCTACGAGCAGTACTTC
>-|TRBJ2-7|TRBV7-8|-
CASSPNLRTYEQYF
TGTGCCAGCAGCCCGAACCTTCGGACTTACGAGCAGTACTTC